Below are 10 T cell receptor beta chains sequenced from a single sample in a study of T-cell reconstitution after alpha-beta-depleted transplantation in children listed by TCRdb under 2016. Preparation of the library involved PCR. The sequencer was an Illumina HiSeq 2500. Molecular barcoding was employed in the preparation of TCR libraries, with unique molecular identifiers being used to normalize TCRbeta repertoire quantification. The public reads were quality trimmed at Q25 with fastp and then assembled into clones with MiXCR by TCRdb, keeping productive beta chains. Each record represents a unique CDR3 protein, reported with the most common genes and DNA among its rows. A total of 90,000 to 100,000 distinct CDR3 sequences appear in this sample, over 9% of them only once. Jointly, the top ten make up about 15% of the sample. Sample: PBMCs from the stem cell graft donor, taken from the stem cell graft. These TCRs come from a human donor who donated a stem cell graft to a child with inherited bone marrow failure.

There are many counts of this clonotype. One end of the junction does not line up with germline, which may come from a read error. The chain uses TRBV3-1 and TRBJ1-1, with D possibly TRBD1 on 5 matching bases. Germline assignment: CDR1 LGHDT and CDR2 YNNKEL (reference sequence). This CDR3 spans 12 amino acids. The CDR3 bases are TGTGCCAGCAAGGACACGAACACTGGAGCTTTCTTT. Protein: CASKDTNTGAFF. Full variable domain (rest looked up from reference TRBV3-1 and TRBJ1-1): DTAVSQTPKYLVTQMGNDKSIKCEQNLGHDTMYWYKQDSKKFLKIMFSYNNKELIINETVPNRFSPKSPDKAHLNLHINSLELGDSAVYFCASKDTNTGAFFGQGTRLTVV.

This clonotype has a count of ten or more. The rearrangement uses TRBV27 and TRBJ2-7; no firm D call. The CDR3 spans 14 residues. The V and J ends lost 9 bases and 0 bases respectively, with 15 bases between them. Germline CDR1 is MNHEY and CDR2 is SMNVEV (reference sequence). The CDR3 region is CASRASPNSYEQYF. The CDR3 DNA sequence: TGTGCCAGTCGGGCCTCTCCAAACTCCTACGAGCAGTACTTC.

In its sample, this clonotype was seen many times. The CDR3 DNA sequence: TGTGCCAGCAGTAAAACAGGGGAATACACTGAAGCTTTCTTT. This encodes CASSKTGEYTEAFF. The chain employs TRBV6-1 and TRBJ1-1, with 7 nucleotides matching TRBD1. The CDR3 spans 14 residues. Per the germline V gene, CDR1 is MNHNS and CDR2 is SASEGT. The V segment lost 5 bases and the J segment 3 bases; nucleotides outside the gene matches: 6.

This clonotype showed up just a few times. The CDR3 DNA reads as TGTGCCAGCAGCTCCGGGCTTCTCTACGAGCAGTACTTC. Protein sequence: CASSSGLLYEQYF. The J gene is TRBJ2-7, the V gene TRBV7-1, with unresolved D. TRBV7-1 is an ORF, and what it does is uncertain. CDR3 size: 13 residues. Deletions cut 3 bases from V and 3 bases from J, with 9 bases between.

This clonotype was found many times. The CDR3: CASSVTGELFF. CDR3 in DNA: TGTGCCAGCAGCGTGACCGGGGAGCTGTTTTTT. This chain links TRBV3-1 with TRBJ2-2, with D hard to call. The germline V and J ends were trimmed by 5 bases and 5 bases, with 3 bases remaining between them. This CDR3 has 11 amino acids. Germline CDR1 LGHDT, CDR2 YNNKEL (reference sequence).

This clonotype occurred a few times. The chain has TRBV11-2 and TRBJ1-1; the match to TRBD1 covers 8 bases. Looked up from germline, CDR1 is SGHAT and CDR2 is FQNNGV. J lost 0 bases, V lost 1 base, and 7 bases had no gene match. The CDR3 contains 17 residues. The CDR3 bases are TGTGCCAGCAGCTTAGGACAGGGGAAGGGGATGAACACTGAAGCTTTCTTT. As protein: CASSLGQGKGMNTEAFF.

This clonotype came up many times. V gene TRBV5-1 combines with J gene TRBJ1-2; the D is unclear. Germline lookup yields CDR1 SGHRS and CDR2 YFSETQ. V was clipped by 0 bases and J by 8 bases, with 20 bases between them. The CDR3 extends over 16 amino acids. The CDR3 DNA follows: TGCGCCAGCAGCTTGGACGGCAGGACGAGGCTAGGCGGCTACACCTTC. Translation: CASSLDGRTRLGGYTF.

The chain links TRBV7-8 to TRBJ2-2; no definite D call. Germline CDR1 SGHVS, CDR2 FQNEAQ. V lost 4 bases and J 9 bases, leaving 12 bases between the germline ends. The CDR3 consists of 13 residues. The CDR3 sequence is CASSSPGRRELFF. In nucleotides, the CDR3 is TGTGCCAGCAGCTCCCCCGGTCGTCGGGAGCTGTTTTTT.

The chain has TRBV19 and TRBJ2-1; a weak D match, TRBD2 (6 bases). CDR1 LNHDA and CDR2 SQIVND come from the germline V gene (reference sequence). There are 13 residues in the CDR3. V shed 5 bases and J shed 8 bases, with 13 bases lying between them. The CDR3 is CASSYGSRDEQFF. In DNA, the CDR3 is TGTGCCAGTAGTTACGGGAGTCGCGATGAGCAGTTCTTC. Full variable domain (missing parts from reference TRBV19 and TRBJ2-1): DGGITQSPKYLFRKEGQNVTLSCEQNLNHDAMYWYRQDPGQGLRLIYYSQIVNDFQKGDIAEGYSVSREKKESFPLTVTSAQKNPTAFYLCASSYGSRDEQFFGPGTRLTVL.

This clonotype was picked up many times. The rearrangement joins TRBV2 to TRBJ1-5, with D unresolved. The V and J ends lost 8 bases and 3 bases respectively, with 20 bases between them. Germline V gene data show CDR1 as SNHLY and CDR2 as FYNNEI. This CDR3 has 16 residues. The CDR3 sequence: CASSAGGLDTNQPQHF. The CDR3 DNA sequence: TGTGCCAGCTCCGCGGGCGGGCTGGATACCAATCAGCCCCAGCATTTT.